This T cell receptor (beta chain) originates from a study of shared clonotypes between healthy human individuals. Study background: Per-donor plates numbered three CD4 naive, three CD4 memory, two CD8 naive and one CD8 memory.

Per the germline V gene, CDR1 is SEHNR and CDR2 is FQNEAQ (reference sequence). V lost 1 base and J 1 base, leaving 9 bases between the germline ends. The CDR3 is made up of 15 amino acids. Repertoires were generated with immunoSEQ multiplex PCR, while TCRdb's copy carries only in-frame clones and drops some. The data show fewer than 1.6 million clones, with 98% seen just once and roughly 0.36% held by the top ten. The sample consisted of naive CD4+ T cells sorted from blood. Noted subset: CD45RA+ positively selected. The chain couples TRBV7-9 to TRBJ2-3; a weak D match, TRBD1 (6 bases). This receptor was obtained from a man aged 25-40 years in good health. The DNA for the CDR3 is TGTGCCAGCAGCTTAGTGGGGGCTGGCACAGATACGCAGTATTTT. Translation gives CASSLVGAGTDTQYF.